This entry describes one T cell receptor beta chain. Its antigen is still unknown. These data originate in a study of cytomegalovirus exposure and HLA in healthy donors. Study-wide results and limits: Using a false discovery rate of 0.05, a later analysis showed that around 16,000 TCR beta sequences were associated with HLA alleles.

Trimming removed 0 bases at V and 1 base at J, with 10 bases between. CDR1 and CDR2 from the germline V gene are SGHNT and YYREEE (reference sequence). CDR3 length equals 15 residues. The primer mix had 60 Vbeta and 13 Jbeta primers. Produced via immunoSEQ multiplex PCR; TCRdb's table is partial and in-frame only. The profile covers over 150,000 clones, with around 70% appearing a single time and about 2.9% taken by the ten largest. This rearrangement joins TRBV5-4 to TRBJ1-1, with a weak D call TRBD1 (5 bases). The sequence derives from a male donor in good health and CMV-seronegative. The sequenced sample consisted of PBMCs. This chain's CDR3 is CASSLGPQGNTEAFF. The CDR3 nucleotides read TGTGCCAGCAGCTTGGGGCCCCAGGGGAACACTGAAGCTTTCTTT. The whole variable domain, remainder taken from reference TRBV5-4 and TRBJ1-1, is ETGVTQSPTHLIKTRGQQVTLRCSSQSGHNTVSWYQQALGQGPQFIFQYYREEENGRGNFPPRFSGLQFPNYSSELNVNALELDDSALYLCASSLGPQGNTEAFFGQGTRLTVV.